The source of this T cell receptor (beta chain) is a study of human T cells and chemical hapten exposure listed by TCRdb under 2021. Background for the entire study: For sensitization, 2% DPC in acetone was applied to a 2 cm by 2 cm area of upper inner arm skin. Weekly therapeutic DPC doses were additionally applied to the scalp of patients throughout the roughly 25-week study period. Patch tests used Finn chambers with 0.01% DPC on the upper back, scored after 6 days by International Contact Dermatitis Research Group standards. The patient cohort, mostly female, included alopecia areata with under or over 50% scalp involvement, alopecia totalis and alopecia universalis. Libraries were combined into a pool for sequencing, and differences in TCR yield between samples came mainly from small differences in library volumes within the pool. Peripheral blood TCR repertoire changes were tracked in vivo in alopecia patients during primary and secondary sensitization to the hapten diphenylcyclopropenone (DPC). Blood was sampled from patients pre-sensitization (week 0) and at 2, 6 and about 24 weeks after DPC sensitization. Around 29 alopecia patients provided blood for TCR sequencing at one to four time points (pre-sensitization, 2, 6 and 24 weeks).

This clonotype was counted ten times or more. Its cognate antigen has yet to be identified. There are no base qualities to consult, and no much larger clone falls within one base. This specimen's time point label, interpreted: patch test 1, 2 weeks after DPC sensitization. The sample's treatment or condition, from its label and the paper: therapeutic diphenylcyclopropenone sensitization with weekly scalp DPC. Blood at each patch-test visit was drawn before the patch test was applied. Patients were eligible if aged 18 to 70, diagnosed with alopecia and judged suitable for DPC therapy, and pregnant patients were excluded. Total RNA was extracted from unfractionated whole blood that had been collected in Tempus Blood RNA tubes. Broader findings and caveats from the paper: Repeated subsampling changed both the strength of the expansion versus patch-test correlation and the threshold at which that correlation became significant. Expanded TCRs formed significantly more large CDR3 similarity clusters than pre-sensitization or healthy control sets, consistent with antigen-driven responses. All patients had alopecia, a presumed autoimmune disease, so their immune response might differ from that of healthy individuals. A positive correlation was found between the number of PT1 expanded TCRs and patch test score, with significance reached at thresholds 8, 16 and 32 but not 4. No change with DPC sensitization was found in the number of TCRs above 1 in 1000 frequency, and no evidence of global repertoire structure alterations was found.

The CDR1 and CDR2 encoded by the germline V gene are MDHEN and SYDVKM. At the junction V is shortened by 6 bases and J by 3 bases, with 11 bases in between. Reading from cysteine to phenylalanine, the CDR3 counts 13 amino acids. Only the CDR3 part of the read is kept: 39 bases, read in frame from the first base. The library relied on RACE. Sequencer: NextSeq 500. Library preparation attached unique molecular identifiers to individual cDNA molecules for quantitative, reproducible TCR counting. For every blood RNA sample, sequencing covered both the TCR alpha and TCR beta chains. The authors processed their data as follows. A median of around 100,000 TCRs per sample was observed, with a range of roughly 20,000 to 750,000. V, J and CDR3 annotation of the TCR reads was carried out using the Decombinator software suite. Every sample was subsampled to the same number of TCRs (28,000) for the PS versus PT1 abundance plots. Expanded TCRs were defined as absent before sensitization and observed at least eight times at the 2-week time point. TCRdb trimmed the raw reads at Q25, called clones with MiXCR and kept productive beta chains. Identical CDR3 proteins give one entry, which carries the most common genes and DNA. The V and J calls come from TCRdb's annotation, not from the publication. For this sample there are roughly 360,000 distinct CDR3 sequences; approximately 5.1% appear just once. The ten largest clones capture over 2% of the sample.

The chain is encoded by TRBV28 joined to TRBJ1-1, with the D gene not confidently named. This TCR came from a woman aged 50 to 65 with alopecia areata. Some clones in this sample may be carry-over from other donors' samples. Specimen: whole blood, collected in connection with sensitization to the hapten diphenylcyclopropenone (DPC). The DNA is TGTGCCAGCAGCTCGGGCCTGGACACTGAAGCTTTCTTT. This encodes CASSSGLDTEAFF.